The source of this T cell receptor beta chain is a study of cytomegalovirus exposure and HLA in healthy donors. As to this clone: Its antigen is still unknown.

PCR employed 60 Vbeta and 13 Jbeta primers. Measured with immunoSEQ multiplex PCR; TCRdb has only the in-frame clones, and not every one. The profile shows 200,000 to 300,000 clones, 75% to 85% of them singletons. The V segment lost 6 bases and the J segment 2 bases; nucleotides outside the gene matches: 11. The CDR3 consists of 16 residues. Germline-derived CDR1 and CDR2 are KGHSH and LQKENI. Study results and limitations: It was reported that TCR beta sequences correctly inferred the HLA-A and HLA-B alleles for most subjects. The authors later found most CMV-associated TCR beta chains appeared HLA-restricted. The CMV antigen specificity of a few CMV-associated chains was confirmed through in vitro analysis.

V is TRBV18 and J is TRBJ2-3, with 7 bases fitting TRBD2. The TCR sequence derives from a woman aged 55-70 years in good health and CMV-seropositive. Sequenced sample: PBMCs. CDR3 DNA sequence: TGTGCCAGCTCCAGAAATCGGGGGGACCCCACAGATACGCAGTATTTT. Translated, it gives CASSRNRGDPTDTQYF.